The 9 T cell receptor beta chains in this list originate from one sample, sequenced in a study of beta chain features in type 1 diabetes. The investigators reverse transcribed all of the isolated RNA, so they sequenced expressed TCRB transcripts. Assay: immunoSEQ multiplex PCR; the TCRdb copy retains only in-frame clones and omits some. The sample lists 350,000 to 450,000 clones; about 16% were seen once. The material sequenced was naive CD4+ T cells from blood. These receptors were obtained from a woman aged 18-35 years in good health.

This chain joins TRBV9 and TRBJ1-2, with D possibly being TRBD1 (5 bases). The CDR3 runs 13 residues. Per the germline V gene, CDR1 is SGDLS and CDR2 is YYNGEE. V was trimmed by 8 bases and J by 5 bases, leaving 16 bases between them. DNA for the CDR3: TGTGCCAGTGCGACAGAACCAAATTATGGCTACACCTTC. Its translation: CASATEPNYGYTF.

The rearrangement uses TRBV15 and TRBJ1-4; D is uncertain. The CDR3 length is 15 residues. Deletions cut 0 bases from V and 5 bases from J, with 10 bases between. The germline CDR1 and CDR2 sequences are LNHNV and YYDKDF (reference sequence). In DNA, the CDR3 is TGTGCCACCAGCAGAGATAGGCCGGGGAATGAAAAACTGTTTTTT. Its translation is CATSRDRPGNEKLFF.

V gene TRBV28 combines with J gene TRBJ2-1; tentative D call: TRBD1 (5 bases). The CDR3 length is 14 residues. Between the trimmed V and J ends, which lost 6 bases and 6 bases, there was a span of 15 bases. Per germline, CDR1 MDHEN and CDR2 SYDVKM. CDR3 sequence (DNA): TGTGCCAGCAGACCGGGCCAGGGTTCCAATGAGCAGTTCTTC. Amino acid sequence: CASRPGQGSNEQFF.

V and J are TRBV7-9 and TRBJ2-1; TRBD1 aligns across 8 bases. The CDR3 contains 15 residues. The V segment lost 4 bases and the J segment 4 bases; nucleotides outside the gene matches: 6. Germline values: CDR1 SEHNR, CDR2 FQNEAQ (reference sequence). CDR3 loop: CASSSMTGAYNEQFF. CDR3 nucleotide sequence: TGTGCCAGCAGCTCAATGACAGGGGCGTACAATGAGCAGTTCTTC.

This CDR3 is CASSFGGRSSYNEQFF. The CDR3 DNA is TGTGCCAGCAGTTTTGGCGGGAGGAGCTCCTACAATGAGCAGTTCTTC. The chain uses TRBV28 and TRBJ2-1; 8 bases are a match to TRBD2. Germline lookup yields CDR1 MDHEN and CDR2 SYDVKM. After removal of 3 bases from V and 0 bases from J, the junction contained 4 bases not matched to a gene. CDR3 length equals 16 residues. Full variable domain (remainder filled in from reference TRBV28 and TRBJ2-1): DVKVTQSSRYLVKRTGEKVFLECVQDMDHENMFWYRQDPGLGLRLIYFSYDVKMKEKGDIPEGYSVSREKKERFSLILESASTNQTSMYLCASSFGGRSSYNEQFFGPGTRLTVL.

The chain is built from TRBV18 and TRBJ2-7; 11 nucleotides match TRBD1. With 6 bases clipped from V and 4 bases from J, the junction kept 8 bases outside the gene matches. Per germline, CDR1 KGHSH and CDR2 LQKENI. This CDR3 is 15 amino acids long. The CDR3: CASSPGQGERYEQYF. CDR3 DNA sequence: TGTGCCAGCTCTCCGGGACAGGGGGAAAGGTACGAGCAGTACTTC.

Only a few counts were recorded for this clone. This sequence joins TRBV7-2 and TRBJ2-6; 10 bases line up with TRBD2. This CDR3 contains 16 residues. Germline CDR1 reads SGHTA; CDR2 reads FQGNSA. V dropped 5 bases and J dropped 2; count of bases not matched to a gene: 3. CDR3 in DNA: TGTGCCAGCAGCCCAACTAGCGGGACTGGGGCCAACGTCCTGACTTTC. As protein: CASSPTSGTGANVLTF. Together with reference TRBV7-2 and TRBJ2-6, the CDR3 gives the full variable domain: GAGVSQSPSNKVTEKGKDVELRCDPISGHTALYWYRQSLGQGLEFLIYFQGNSAPDKSGLPSDRFSAERTGGSVSTLTIQRTQQEDSAVYLCASSPTSGTGANVLTFGAGSRLTVL.

This clone occurred a few times. The J gene is TRBJ1-2, the V gene TRBV7-3, with 10 positions matching TRBD1. The V gene end was trimmed by 5 bases and the J gene end by 2 bases; junction bases not matched to a gene: 11. Germline CDR1 SGHTA, CDR2 FQGTGA. The CDR3 totals 17 residues. CDR3 region: CASSLKPPGQGNYGYTF. As DNA, the CDR3 is TGTGCCAGCAGCCTGAAACCGCCGGGACAGGGGAACTATGGCTACACCTTC.

This chain links TRBV30 with TRBJ1-5; possibly TRBD1 for D (5 bases). The CDR3 sequence is 12 residues long. V shed 2 bases and J shed 7 bases, with 9 bases lying between them. From germline, CDR1 is GTSNPN and CDR2 SVGIG (reference sequence). The CDR3 is CAWSRGWQPQHF. CDR3 nucleotide sequence: TGTGCCTGGAGTAGGGGTTGGCAGCCCCAGCATTTT.